What follows is one T cell receptor (beta chain) and its context. Its binding antigen is unknown. The input lacks base qualities; no much larger clone sits a single base away. This entry comes from a study of blood T cell repertoires in COVID-19 (TCRdb year 2020). About the investigation overall: Collaborator samples came from the United States, Italy and Spain and covered acute and convalescent phases of COVID-19. Subjects who had been exposed to COVID-19, were actively infected with it, or had recovered from it provided the deeply sampled blood TCRbeta repertoires that made up the dataset. Where available, HLA class I and class II types were taken from metadata supplied by the sample provider and were not determined by assay-based typing. The prospective study material was composed of cDNA or gDNA derived from T cells, B-cell-depleted T cells, or PBMCs. The samples were drawn from the first 160 participants of the ongoing ImmuneRACE study and from 1,200 or so subjects provided by 6 global collaborators. The repertoires were released in a freely available public database meant as a resource for research on the immune response to SARS-CoV-2. A de-identified subject ID, COVID-19 status, age in years and sex were almost always included in the sample metadata. General conclusions and limits of the study: The quantity of clinical and demographic metadata differed by source and by participant and was supplied without curation.

Enrolling through a virtual design, the prospective study's participants ranged in age from roughly 18 to 89 years and lived across around 25 United States geographic areas. Cohort assignment in the prospective study relied on participant-reported clinical history from a screening survey and a study questionnaire. In the prospective study, mobile phlebotomists collected whole blood, serum and a nasopharyngeal or oropharyngeal swab from each participant. Additional blood draws and questionnaires over an approximately two-month period could optionally be provided by prospective study participants. Blood samples from the prospective study were shipped frozen or at room temperature prior to DNA extraction. TCRbeta CDR3 regions were amplified from genomic DNA using the immunoSEQ Assay, a bias-controlled multiplex PCR. The authors' analysis ran thus. The number of nucleated cells in each sample was estimated from the amplification of reference gene primers within the assay. To quantify the absolute abundance of each unique TCRbeta CDR3 rearrangement, sequence reads were collapsed and filtered. For each sample, productive Simpson clonality was calculated by taking the square root of Simpson's diversity index across productive rearrangements. The table was pulled from immuneACCESS by TCRdb, which kept in-frame rearrangements only. Such tables lose some clones; where checked, under half of the loss comes from unresolved V genes, and the rest has no known cause. That table is the source of V, J and clone size, and D and trimming were worked out from the DNA. Across this sample there are roughly 250,000 clones, with approximately 86% seen only once. The leading ten clones occupy roughly 3.5% of the sample.

For this chain, trimming is 1 base at the V end and 1 base at the J end, and the number of junction bases without a gene match is 3. The CDR3 runs 15 amino acids, cysteine and phenylalanine included. The retained sequence is limited to the CDR3, 45 bases, with the frame set at the first base. In the germline V gene, CDR1 corresponds to SGHNT and CDR2 to YENEEA. The sample comprised PBMCs or T cells enriched from blood (not recorded which). The TCR was taken from a middle-aged woman with acute COVID-19. The chain is made from TRBV11-3 and TRBJ2-7; 8 junctional bases match TRBD1. This receptor carries the CDR3 CASSLVGQGSYEQYF. DNA sequence: TGTGCCAGCAGCTTAGTAGGACAGGGATCCTACGAGCAGTACTTC.